This T cell receptor beta chain appears in the sequencing data of a study of T cell repertoires in cytomegalovirus infection. The study's findings and limits: The ex vivo response showed dominance by HLA-C-restricted CMV-specific TCR beta clonotypes. People with CMV and the relevant HLA were identified by cumulative public TCR beta family frequency.

Germline V gene lookup returns CDR1 SGHVT and CDR2 SQSDAQ. This CDR3 has 16 residues. V was pared by 1 base and J by 0 bases, with 12 bases between. MiXCR, run by TCRdb on the reads, gives a single entry per CDR3 protein. Of approximately 130,000 distinct CDR3 sequences listed, about 24% are singletons. This clonotype was counted at least ten times. Its antigen is not known. The rearrangement joins TRBV7-4 to TRBJ1-2, with a possible D match to TRBD1 (6 bases). The clonotype originates from a human donor in good health (CMV status not recorded). Some clones in this sample may be carry-over from other donors' samples. What was sequenced was PBMCs, sequenced either directly or after in vitro stimulation (not recorded which). CDR3 in amino acids: CASSLVGTNANYGYTF. The CDR3, as DNA: TGTGCCAGCAGCTTAGTTGGGACAAACGCTAACTATGGCTACACCTTC.